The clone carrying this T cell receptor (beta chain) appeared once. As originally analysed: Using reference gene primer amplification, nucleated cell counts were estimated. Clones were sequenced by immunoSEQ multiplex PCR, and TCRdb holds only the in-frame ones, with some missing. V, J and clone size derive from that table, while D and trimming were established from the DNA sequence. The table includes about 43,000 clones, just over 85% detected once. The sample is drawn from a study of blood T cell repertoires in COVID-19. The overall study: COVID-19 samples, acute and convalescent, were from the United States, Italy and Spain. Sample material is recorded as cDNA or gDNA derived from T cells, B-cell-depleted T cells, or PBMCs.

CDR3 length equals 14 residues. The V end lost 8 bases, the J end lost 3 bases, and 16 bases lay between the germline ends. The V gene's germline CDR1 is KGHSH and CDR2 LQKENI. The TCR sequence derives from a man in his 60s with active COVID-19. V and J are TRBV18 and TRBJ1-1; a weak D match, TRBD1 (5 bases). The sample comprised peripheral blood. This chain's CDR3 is CASATQGLDTEAFF. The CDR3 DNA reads TGTGCCAGCGCGACTCAGGGTCTCGACACTGAAGCTTTCTTT.